Listed below are T cell receptor beta chains from one sample, sequenced in a study of shared clonotypes between healthy human individuals. Data came from immunoSEQ multiplex PCR; TCRdb stores just in-frame clones and leaves some out. Here the sample spans about 1 million clones, more than 65% being singletons. Material: memory CD4+ T cells sorted from blood. The receptors were sampled from a man aged 18 to 35 in good health. Both conserved end residues are part of each CDR3. The D gene is left open where the match is weak. Expanded clones get a size class; other rows say once, few or many, or leave the size out.

d_gene,j_gene,v_gene,abundance,CDR3aa,CDR3nt
TRBD2,TRBJ2-7,TRBV30,.,CAWSVQRRGYSYEQYF,TGTGCCTGGAGTGTACAACGGCGGGGGTACTCCTACGAGCAGTACTTC
.,TRBJ1-3,TRBV5-1,.,CASSLDGSDGNTIYF,TGCGCCAGCAGCTTGGATGGTTCTGACGGAAACACCATATATTTT
.,TRBJ2-3,TRBV28,.,CASTGEVRDTQYF,TGTGCCAGCACAGGGGAGGTCAGGGATACGCAGTATTTT
.,TRBJ1-3,TRBV5-1,.,CASSRGRVETSYTGNTIYF,TGCGCCAGCAGCCGAGGACGGGTCGAGACATCCTATACTGGAAACACCATATATTTT
.,TRBJ1-4,TRBV5-1,.,CASSLGAAGRNEKLFF,TGCGCCAGCAGCTTGGGCGCGGCAGGCCGAAATGAAAAACTGTTTTTT
TRBD2,TRBJ2-1,TRBV5-1,.,CASSPGVAGGLINEQFF,TGCGCCAGCAGCCCTGGGGTAGCGGGGGGACTGATCAATGAGCAGTTCTTC
.,TRBJ2-3,TRBV6-1,.,CASSEGLGGADTQYF,TGTGCCAGCAGTGAAGGATTGGGCGGCGCAGATACGCAGTATTTT
.,TRBJ2-2,TRBV6-6,once,CASSYDLTGELFF,TGTGCCAGCAGTTACGACCTCACCGGGGAGCTGTTTTTT
.,TRBJ1-6,TRBV9,few,CASSSRPTAGTGNSPLHF,TGTGCCAGCTCTTCCCGTCCCACGGCAGGCACGGGTAATTCACCCCTCCACTTT
TRBD2,TRBJ2-1,TRBV19,.,CASNPLAGGRGEQFF,TGTGCCAGTAACCCACTAGCGGGGGGTCGAGGTGAGCAGTTCTTC
TRBD1,TRBJ2-2,TRBV18,.,CASSPVTGDTGELFF,TGTGCCAGCTCACCAGTGACAGGGGACACCGGGGAGCTGTTTTTT
.,TRBJ1-2,TRBV27,.,CASSPSGKGGYTF,TGTGCCAGCAGTCCCTCTGGGAAGGGGGGCTACACCTTC
.,TRBJ2-5,TRBV7-9,.,CASSSSLGVQETQYF,TGTGCCAGCAGCTCGTCTTTAGGAGTCCAAGAGACCCAGTACTTC
TRBD1,TRBJ2-2,TRBV18,few,CASSPEMTGSTGELFF,TGTGCCAGCTCACCCGAAATGACAGGGAGCACCGGGGAGCTGTTTTTT
.,TRBJ2-6,TRBV19,once,CASSMPSSGANVLTF,TGTGCCAGTAGTATGCCTAGCTCTGGGGCCAACGTCCTGACTTTC
.,TRBJ2-1,TRBV11-1,.,CASSLLSDLEFF,TGTGCCAGCAGCCTCCTTAGTGATTTGGAGTTCTTC
TRBD1,TRBJ2-7,TRBV4-1,.,CASSPESGQAYEQYF,TGCGCCAGCAGCCCTGAATCGGGACAGGCTTACGAGCAGTACTTC
.,TRBJ1-3,TRBV5-1,.,CASGNGGAGNTIYF,TGCGCCAGCGGGAACGGAGGGGCTGGAAACACCATATATTTT
TRBD2,TRBJ2-7,TRBV11-2,.,CASSLSGRAYEQYF,TGTGCCAGCAGCCTTAGCGGGAGGGCCTACGAGCAGTACTTC
TRBD2,TRBJ2-1,TRBV18,once,CASSPGTSANNEQFF,TGTGCCAGCTCACCGGGGACTAGCGCCAACAATGAGCAGTTCTTC
.,TRBJ2-7,TRBV6-6,.,CASTPGFSYEQYF,TGTGCCAGCACCCCCGGGTTCTCCTACGAGCAGTACTTC
TRBD1,TRBJ1-5,TRBV18,.,CASSPGQGNQPQHF,TGTGCCAGCTCACCAGGACAGGGTAATCAGCCCCAGCATTTT
.,TRBJ1-1,TRBV9,.,CASSSGHTNTEAFF,TGTGCCAGCAGCTCGGGACATACGAACACTGAAGCTTTCTTT
.,TRBJ1-2,TRBV7-9,.,CASSLGGHNYGYTF,TGTGCCAGCAGCTTAGGGGGCCATAACTATGGCTACACCTTC
TRBD1,TRBJ1-2,TRBV30,.,CAWTDRGHGYTF,TGTGCCTGGACCGACAGGGGGCATGGCTACACCTTC
TRBD2,TRBJ2-3,TRBV7-2,.,CASSLEGTSSDTQYF,TGTGCCAGCAGCTTAGAGGGGACTAGCTCAGATACGCAGTATTTT
TRBD2,TRBJ2-3,TRBV7-2,.,CASSPSGRAYTDTQYF,TGTGCCAGCAGCCCTAGCGGGAGGGCCTATACAGATACGCAGTATTTT
.,TRBJ2-5,TRBV19,.,CASRKLDQETQYF,TGTGCCAGTAGGAAACTCGACCAAGAGACCCAGTACTTC
.,TRBJ2-1,TRBV11-3,few,CASSLSRAQEQFF,TGTGCCAGCAGCTTGTCTCGGGCGCAGGAGCAGTTCTTC
.,TRBJ1-6,TRBV7-2,.,CASSLARPSPLHF,TGTGCCAGCAGCTTAGCTAGGCCCTCGCCACTCCACTTT
TRBD2,TRBJ2-7,TRBV4-3,.,CASSQLRAGVDEQYF,TGCGCCAGCAGCCAATTAAGGGCGGGAGTCGACGAGCAGTACTTC
.,TRBJ1-1,TRBV30,few,CAWSVSEGTEAFF,TGTGCCTGGAGTGTATCTGAGGGCACTGAAGCTTTCTTT
.,TRBJ2-5,TRBV5-1,.,CASSIGTGRQETQYF,TGCGCCAGCAGCATAGGGACTGGCCGCCAAGAGACCCAGTACTTC
TRBD1,TRBJ2-3,TRBV27,.,CASSLDRITDTQYF,TGTGCCAGCAGTTTGGACAGGATCACAGATACGCAGTATTTT
.,TRBJ1-6,TRBV21-1,few,CASSKEEFADSPLHF,TGTGCCAGCAGCAAAGAGGAATTTGCGGATTCACCCCTCCACTTT
TRBD1,TRBJ1-2,TRBV7-9,.,CASSPLRDRGPEYGYTF,TGTGCCAGCAGCCCCCTCCGGGACAGGGGGCCGGAGTATGGCTACACCTTC
TRBD2,TRBJ2-1,TRBV10-2,.,CASGLAGNEQFF,TGCGCCAGCGGACTAGCGGGCAATGAGCAGTTCTTC
TRBD1,TRBJ2-1,TRBV9,.,CASSVTRGPYNEQFF,TGTGCCAGCAGCGTAACGAGGGGGCCATACAATGAGCAGTTCTTC
.,TRBJ2-4,TRBV30,.,CAWSASGTRNIQYF,TGTGCCTGGAGTGCATCCGGGACAAGGAACATTCAGTACTTC
.,TRBJ1-4,TRBV7-2,.,CASSPHNEKLFF,TGTGCCAGCAGCCCCCATAATGAAAAACTGTTTTTT
.,TRBJ1-5,TRBV7-2,.,CASSLGRSRGAIQPQHF,TGTGCCAGCAGCTTAGGTCGAAGCAGGGGCGCGATTCAGCCCCAGCATTTT
TRBD1,TRBJ2-1,TRBV10-3,.,CAIKGTGGGNEQFF,TGTGCCATCAAAGGGACAGGGGGGGGCAATGAGCAGTTCTTC
.,TRBJ2-7,TRBV7-9,few,CATGTLHYEQYF,TGTGCCACGGGGACTCTTCACTACGAGCAGTACTTC
.,TRBJ1-1,TRBV10-3,once,CAISDSRMNTEAFF,TGTGCCATCAGTGACAGCCGGATGAACACTGAAGCTTTCTTT
.,TRBJ1-6,TRBV5-5,.,CASSLPGIGSPLHF,TGTGCCAGCAGCTTGCCGGGTATTGGTTCACCCCTCCACTTT
.,TRBJ1-4,TRBV28,few,CASSETRSNEKLFF,TGTGCCAGCAGCGAAACCCGTTCTAATGAAAAACTGTTTTTT
TRBD1,TRBJ2-5,TRBV4-1,.,CASSQEGRDRGRETQYF,TGCGCCAGCAGCCAAGAGGGAAGGGACAGGGGAAGGGAGACCCAGTACTTC
.,TRBJ1-5,TRBV11-2,.,CASSLSLNQPQHF,TGTGCCAGCAGCCTATCGTTGAATCAGCCCCAGCATTTT
TRBD2,TRBJ2-1,TRBV6-1,.,CASRRGGRNEQFF,TGTGCCAGCAGGCGGGGGGGCCGCAATGAGCAGTTCTTC
TRBD1,TRBJ2-5,TRBV30,.,CAYRTGEETQYF,TGTGCCTACCGGACAGGGGAAGAGACCCAGTACTTC
.,TRBJ2-7,TRBV7-2,.,CASSRRAGPYEQYF,TGTGCCAGCAGCCGCCGGGCGGGCCCTTACGAGCAGTACTTC
TRBD1,TRBJ2-7,TRBV18,.,CASSQGQGGSSYEQYF,TGTGCCAGCTCACAGGGACAGGGGGGGAGCTCCTACGAGCAGTACTTC
TRBD1,TRBJ1-2,TRBV19,few,CASSIDQKGQGGSGYTF,TGTGCCAGTAGTATCGACCAGAAGGGACAGGGAGGATCTGGCTACACCTTC
TRBD2,TRBJ2-3,TRBV5-8,once,CASSRGLAGSITTSTDTQYF,TGTGCCAGCAGTCGTGGACTAGCGGGCTCCATCACGACTAGCACAGATACGCAGTATTTT
TRBD1,TRBJ2-7,TRBV5-6,.,CASSGPRTGGHEQYF,TGTGCCAGCAGCGGGCCCCGGACAGGGGGCCACGAGCAGTACTTC
TRBD2,TRBJ2-3,TRBV19,.,CASTQRLAGTKRDTQYF,TGTGCCAGTACCCAGAGGCTAGCGGGGACCAAGAGAGATACGCAGTATTTT
.,TRBJ1-6,TRBV6-6,.,CASSSITGNSPLHF,TGTGCCAGCAGTTCTATCACAGGGAATTCACCCCTCCACTTT
.,TRBJ2-3,TRBV7-9,.,CASSFTDGTDTQYF,TGTGCCAGCAGCTTCACAGATGGCACAGATACGCAGTATTTT
TRBD2,TRBJ2-2,TRBV12-5,.,CASARTSGYTGELFF,TGTGCTAGTGCCCGGACTAGCGGATACACCGGGGAGCTGTTTTTT
.,TRBJ2-5,TRBV5-1,.,CASSSQDGGRETQYF,TGCGCCAGCAGCTCTCAGGATGGGGGGCGAGAGACCCAGTACTTC